The rows below give T cell receptor beta chains drawn from one sample of a study of control samples from healthy donors and cancer patients. Assay used: immunoSEQ multiplex PCR; TCRdb lists only in-frame clones, some missing. The sample records 150,000 to 200,000 clones, 90% to 95% being singletons. Sequencing was carried out using blood. These receptors were obtained from a woman in her thirties or forties in good health. The CDR3 runs from the conserved cysteine through the conserved F or W. Fields, in order: V gene, D gene, clone size, J gene, CDR3 DNA, CDR3 protein. A D gene is named only where the DNA matches it firmly. The size field is filled for only some rows; it gives once, few, many or a size class.

V: TRBV19; D: TRBD1; size: medium-sized; J: TRBJ2-7; DNA: TGTGCCAGTAGCCCGGGACAGCGATCCTACGAGCAGTACTTC; CDR3: CASSPGQRSYEQYF
V: TRBV9; D: TRBD2; size: .; J: TRBJ2-1; DNA: TGTGCCAGCAGCGGACCGGCTAGCGGGAGTTGGAATGAGCAGTTCTTC; CDR3: CASSGPASGSWNEQFF
V: TRBV4-3; D: TRBD1; size: few; J: TRBJ1-3; DNA: TGCGCCAGCAGCCAAGGGGGCAGGGGGCTTCGGAACACCATATATTTT; CDR3: CASSQGGRGLRNTIYF
V: TRBV14; D: TRBD2; size: .; J: TRBJ2-1; DNA: TGTGCCAGCAGCCAAGGGCCTAGCGGAAACCGGGATGAGCAGTTCTTC; CDR3: CASSQGPSGNRDEQFF
V: TRBV6-2/TRBV6-3; D: TRBD1; size: .; J: TRBJ1-2; DNA: TGTGCCAGCAGTCCAAATACCCGGACAGGGGGCGTAGATAACTATGGCTACACCTTC; CDR3: CASSPNTRTGGVDNYGYTF
V: TRBV5-1; D: .; size: .; J: TRBJ1-2; DNA: TGCGCCAGCAGCTTGGAATTCTACTATGGCTACACCTTC; CDR3: CASSLEFYYGYTF
V: TRBV6-1; D: .; size: .; J: TRBJ1-6; DNA: TGTGCCAGCAGTGACCCCGGACTCTTTAATTCACCCCTCCACTTT; CDR3: CASSDPGLFNSPLHF
V: TRBV5-4; D: .; size: .; J: TRBJ1-2; DNA: TGTGCCAGCAGCCCGGACGGCAACTATGGCTACACCTTC; CDR3: CASSPDGNYGYTF
V: TRBV6-2/TRBV6-3; D: .; size: .; J: TRBJ1-1; DNA: TGTGCCAGCAGTTACATCCGCGCTGAAGCTTTCTTT; CDR3: CASSYIRAEAFF
V: TRBV20-1; D: .; size: .; J: TRBJ2-7; DNA: TGCAGTACTAGTTCCGGGACTGGATCCTACGAGCAGTACTTC; CDR3: CSTSSGTGSYEQYF
V: TRBV27; D: TRBD1; size: .; J: TRBJ2-7; DNA: TGTGCCAGCAGTATACTAGGGACAGCCAGGAGCTCCTACGAGCAGTACTTC; CDR3: CASSILGTARSSYEQYF
V: TRBV7-9; D: .; size: .; J: TRBJ1-5; DNA: TGTGCCAGCACATCGATGGCTACCAATCAGCCCCAGCATTTT; CDR3: CASTSMATNQPQHF
V: TRBV10-3; D: .; size: .; J: TRBJ1-5; DNA: TGTGCCATCAGTGCCCAGGACGTCCAGCCCCAGCATTTT; CDR3: CAISAQDVQPQHF
V: TRBV13; D: .; size: .; J: TRBJ1-5; DNA: TGTGCCAGCAGCTTAGGCCGGGACCGCAATCAGCCCCAGCATTTT; CDR3: CASSLGRDRNQPQHF
V: TRBV29-1; D: .; size: .; J: TRBJ1-1; DNA: TGCAGCGTCGGGGACAAGGCGAACACTGAAGCTTTCTTT; CDR3: CSVGDKANTEAFF
V: TRBV11-3; D: TRBD1; size: .; J: TRBJ1-3; DNA: TGTGCCAGCAGCAAGGACAGGGGGAACTCTGGAAACACCATATATTTT; CDR3: CASSKDRGNSGNTIYF
V: TRBV19; D: TRBD1; size: .; J: TRBJ1-2; DNA: TGTGCCAGTAGTACGGGACAGGGGTTGCGAGGCTACACCTTC; CDR3: CASSTGQGLRGYTF
V: TRBV4-3; D: TRBD1; size: few; J: TRBJ1-1; DNA: TGCGCCAGCAGCCAAGATCGGACAGGGGGCGCGAAGAACACTGAAGCTTTCTTT; CDR3: CASSQDRTGGAKNTEAFF
V: TRBV5-4; D: TRBD1; size: .; J: TRBJ2-5; DNA: TGTGCCAGCAGCGGCAACAGGGGTCAAGAGACCCAGTACTTC; CDR3: CASSGNRGQETQYF
V: TRBV7-8; D: .; size: .; J: TRBJ1-2; DNA: TGTGCCAGCAGCTTAGACGGGTATGGCTACACCTTC; CDR3: CASSLDGYGYTF
V: TRBV18; D: .; size: .; J: TRBJ1-5; DNA: TGTGCCAGCTCACGACAGGCTAGCAATCAGCCCCAGCATTTT; CDR3: CASSRQASNQPQHF
V: TRBV9; D: .; size: .; J: TRBJ1-1; DNA: TGTGCCAGCAGCGTAGGGTTTTTGTTAGGCACTGAAGCTTTCTTT; CDR3: CASSVGFLLGTEAFF
V: TRBV9; D: .; size: .; J: TRBJ1-3; DNA: TGTGCCAGCAGCGTAGGTCAGGGATACTCTGGAAACACCATATATTTT; CDR3: CASSVGQGYSGNTIYF
V: TRBV5-1; D: TRBD2; size: .; J: TRBJ2-5; DNA: TGCGCCAGCAGCTTGAACCCGGGGGGGTACCAAGAGACCCAGTACTTC; CDR3: CASSLNPGGYQETQYF
V: TRBV30; D: .; size: .; J: TRBJ1-2; DNA: TGTGCCTGGGCCCCCGGGGGTATCTATGGCTACACCTTC; CDR3: CAWAPGGIYGYTF
V: TRBV6-6; D: .; size: .; J: TRBJ1-2; DNA: TGTGCCAGCAGTTACGGGGAGATGTCTGGATATGGCTACACCTTC; CDR3: CASSYGEMSGYGYTF
V: TRBV7-2; D: .; size: .; J: TRBJ1-3; DNA: TGTGCCAGCAGCTTAGTAGCAGGGTCGGGAAACACCATATATTTT; CDR3: CASSLVAGSGNTIYF
V: TRBV3-1/TRBV3-2; D: .; size: .; J: TRBJ2-7; DNA: TGTGCCAGCAGCCAAGAATTGGGGACTGCTAACTACGAGCAGTACTTC; CDR3: CASSQELGTANYEQYF
V: TRBV19; D: TRBD1; size: .; J: TRBJ2-5; DNA: TGTGCCAGTAGTCTGACAGGGGGCCTAGAGACCCAGTACTTC; CDR3: CASSLTGGLETQYF
V: TRBV5-1; D: .; size: .; J: TRBJ2-5; DNA: TGCGCCAGCAGCTTGTTGAGGGAGACCCAGTACTTC; CDR3: CASSLLRETQYF
V: TRBV14; D: .; size: .; J: TRBJ2-3; DNA: TGTGCCAGCAGCTCATTACGGGCGGGCCCAGATACGCAGTATTTT; CDR3: CASSSLRAGPDTQYF
V: TRBV15; D: .; size: .; J: TRBJ1-1; DNA: TGTGCCACCAGCAGAAAAGGGGCAATGAACACTGAAGCTTTCTTT; CDR3: CATSRKGAMNTEAFF
V: TRBV4-3; D: .; size: .; J: TRBJ2-2; DNA: TGCGCCAGCAGCCGAAAGACGTGGGGCAGTCGGGACACCGGGGAGCTGTTTTTT; CDR3: CASSRKTWGSRDTGELFF
V: TRBV5-5; D: .; size: .; J: TRBJ1-2; DNA: TGTGCCAGCAGCTTACGGACCTTTTCTAACTATGGCTACACCTTC; CDR3: CASSLRTFSNYGYTF
V: TRBV7-3; D: .; size: .; J: TRBJ2-3; DNA: TGTGCCAGCAGCTTAAGTATGGGGGCAGATACGCAGTATTTT; CDR3: CASSLSMGADTQYF
V: TRBV6-6; D: .; size: .; J: TRBJ1-5; DNA: TGTGCCAGCAGTCCGTTTAAATTGTCTTCAGGGAACAATCAGCCCCAGCATTTT; CDR3: CASSPFKLSSGNNQPQHF
V: TRBV7-3; D: .; size: .; J: TRBJ2-3; DNA: TGTGCCAGCAGCCCCAGTGCCAGCACAGATACGCAGTATTTT; CDR3: CASSPSASTDTQYF
V: TRBV25-1; D: TRBD1; size: .; J: TRBJ1-2; DNA: TGTGCCAGCAGTGCCGGGACAGGGGGCTACTATGGCTACACCTTC; CDR3: CASSAGTGGYYGYTF
V: TRBV5-1; D: .; size: .; J: TRBJ1-2; DNA: TGCGCCAGCAGCTTATTGGGGGCGGATGGCTACACCTTC; CDR3: CASSLLGADGYTF
V: TRBV5-4; D: .; size: .; J: TRBJ2-7; DNA: TGTGCCAGCAGCGCCACAAATGAGCAGTACTTC; CDR3: CASSATNEQYF
V: TRBV4-3; D: TRBD2; size: .; J: TRBJ2-7; DNA: TGCGCCAGCAGCCTAGGGCTAGCGGGAGTTGGCTACGAGCAGTACTTC; CDR3: CASSLGLAGVGYEQYF
V: TRBV6-2/TRBV6-3; D: TRBD1; size: .; J: TRBJ1-1; DNA: TGTGCCAGCAGCCGCGACAGGGGTGGGCTAATCACTGAAGCTTTCTTT; CDR3: CASSRDRGGLITEAFF
V: TRBV7-9; D: TRBD1; size: .; J: TRBJ2-3; DNA: TGTGCCAGCAGCTCGACCGACAGGGGGATCTACACAGATACGCAGTATTTT; CDR3: CASSSTDRGIYTDTQYF
V: TRBV3-1/TRBV3-2; D: TRBD1; size: .; J: TRBJ1-6; DNA: TGTGCCAGCAGCCCAGGGGGTACCTATAATTCACCCCTCCACTTT; CDR3: CASSPGGTYNSPLHF
V: TRBV4-3; D: .; size: once; J: TRBJ2-7; DNA: TGCGCCAGCAGCCAAGTCGTGGGACCCTACGAGCAGTACTTC; CDR3: CASSQVVGPYEQYF
V: TRBV9; D: .; size: .; J: TRBJ1-1; DNA: TGTGCCAGCAGCGCAGCCCGGGAGACCCTTGAAGCTTTCTTT; CDR3: CASSAARETLEAFF
V: TRBV27; D: .; size: .; J: TRBJ1-6; DNA: TGTGCCAGCAGTTTCCGGGCCAATAATTCACCCCTCCACTTT; CDR3: CASSFRANNSPLHF
V: TRBV4-2; D: TRBD1; size: .; J: TRBJ1-2; DNA: TGTGCCAGCAGCCAACGACCCTCCAGGACAGGGAGCTATGGCTACACCTTC; CDR3: CASSQRPSRTGSYGYTF
V: TRBV27; D: TRBD1; size: .; J: TRBJ1-4; DNA: TGTGCCAGCAGCCCCCTGGGACAGATAAAACTGTTTTTT; CDR3: CASSPLGQIKLFF
V: TRBV10-2; D: TRBD1; size: .; J: TRBJ2-7; DNA: TGCGCCAGCACCTATAGGACAGGGGAAAACTACGAGCAGTACTTC; CDR3: CASTYRTGENYEQYF
V: TRBV20-1; D: .; size: .; J: TRBJ1-2; DNA: TGCAGTGCTAGTTCCTCTGGGCAGGTGATCTATGGCTACACCTTC; CDR3: CSASSSGQVIYGYTF